This T cell receptor (beta chain) was retrieved from a study of beta chain features in type 1 diabetes. Overall study findings and caveats: In every one of the four CD4+ subsets, TCRB CDR3s were moderately but significantly shorter in Type 1 diabetes patients. At VDJ recombination sites, type 1 diabetes patients had fewer insertions and more deleted nucleotides.

The CDR3 is 12 amino acids. Germline CDR1 SGHNT, CDR2 YYREEE (reference sequence). Trimming at V came to 2 bases and at J to 6 bases, leaving 2 bases not matched to a gene. This clone was picked up many times. Its antigen is currently unknown. The sequenced template was cDNA made from the entire isolated RNA. Reads from naive, central memory and regulatory T cell samples averaged around 3.6 million. TCRdb's copy holds only in-frame clones and misses some; the assay was immunoSEQ multiplex PCR. Of 300,000 to 400,000 clones in the sample, 9.3% were seen once. The genes are TRBV5-4 and TRBJ2-7; 7 bases agree with TRBD1. This TCR came from a man aged 30-40 years with type 1 diabetes. Sequenced input: central memory CD4+ T cells from blood. CDR3 coding DNA: TGTGCCAGCAGCTTCCGACAGGGCGAGCAGTACTTC. Its translation: CASSFRQGEQYF.